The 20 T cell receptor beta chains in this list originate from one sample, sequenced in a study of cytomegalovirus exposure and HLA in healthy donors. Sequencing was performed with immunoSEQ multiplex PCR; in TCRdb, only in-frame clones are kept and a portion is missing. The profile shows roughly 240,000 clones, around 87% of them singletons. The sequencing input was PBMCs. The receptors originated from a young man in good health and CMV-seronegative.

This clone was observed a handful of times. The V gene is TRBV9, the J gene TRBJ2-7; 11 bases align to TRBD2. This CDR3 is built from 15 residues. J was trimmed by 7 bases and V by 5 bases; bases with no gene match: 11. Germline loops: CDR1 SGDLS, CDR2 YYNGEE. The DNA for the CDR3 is TGTGCCAGCAGTAACACGACTAGCGGGATAGGGGAGCAGTACTTC. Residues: CASSNTTSGIGEQYF.

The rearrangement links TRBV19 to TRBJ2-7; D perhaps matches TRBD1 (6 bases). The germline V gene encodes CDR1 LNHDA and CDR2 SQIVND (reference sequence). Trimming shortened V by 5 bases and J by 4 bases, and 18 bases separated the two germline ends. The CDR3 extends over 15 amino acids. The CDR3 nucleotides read TGTGCCAGTAGTCCGTCACAGGGCCCCCTTTACGAGCAGTACTTC. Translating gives CASSPSQGPLYEQYF. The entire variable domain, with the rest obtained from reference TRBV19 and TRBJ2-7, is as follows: DGGITQSPKYLFRKEGQNVTLSCEQNLNHDAMYWYRQDPGQGLRLIYYSQIVNDFQKGDIAEGYSVSREKKESFPLTVTSAQKNPTAFYLCASSPSQGPLYEQYFGPGTRLTVT.

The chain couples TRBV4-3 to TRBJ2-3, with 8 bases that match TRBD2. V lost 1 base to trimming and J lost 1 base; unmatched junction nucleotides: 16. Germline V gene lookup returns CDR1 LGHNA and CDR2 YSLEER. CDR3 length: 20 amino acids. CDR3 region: CASSQVLSTPGGAGTDTQYF. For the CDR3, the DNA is TGCGCCAGCAGCCAAGTCTTATCCACCCCCGGGGGGGCCGGCACAGATACGCAGTATTTT.

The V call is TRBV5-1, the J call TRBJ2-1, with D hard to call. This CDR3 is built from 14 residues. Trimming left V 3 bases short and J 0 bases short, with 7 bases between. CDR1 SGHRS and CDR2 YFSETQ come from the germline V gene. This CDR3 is CASSYSSSYNEQFF. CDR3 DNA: TGCGCCAGCAGCTATTCCAGCTCCTACAATGAGCAGTTCTTC.

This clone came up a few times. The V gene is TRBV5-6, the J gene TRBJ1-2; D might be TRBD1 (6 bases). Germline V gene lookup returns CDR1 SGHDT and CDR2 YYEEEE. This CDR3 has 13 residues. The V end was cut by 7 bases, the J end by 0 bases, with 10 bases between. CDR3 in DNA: TGTGCCAGCGAGGCAGGGGCTAACTATGGCTACACCTTC. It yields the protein CASEAGANYGYTF.

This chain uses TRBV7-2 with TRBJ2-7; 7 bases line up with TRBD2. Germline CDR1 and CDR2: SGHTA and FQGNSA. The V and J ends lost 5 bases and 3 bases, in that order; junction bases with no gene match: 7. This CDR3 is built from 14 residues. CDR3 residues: CASSSSGGSYEQYF. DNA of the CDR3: TGTGCCAGCAGCAGTTCGGGCGGGAGCTACGAGCAGTACTTC.

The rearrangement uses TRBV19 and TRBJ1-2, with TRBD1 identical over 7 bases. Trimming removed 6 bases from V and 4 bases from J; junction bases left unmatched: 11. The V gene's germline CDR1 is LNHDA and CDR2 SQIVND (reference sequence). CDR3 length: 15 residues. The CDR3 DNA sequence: TGTGCCAGTAGAGCCACTACACAGGGGCTCTATGGCTACACCTTC. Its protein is CASRATTQGLYGYTF.

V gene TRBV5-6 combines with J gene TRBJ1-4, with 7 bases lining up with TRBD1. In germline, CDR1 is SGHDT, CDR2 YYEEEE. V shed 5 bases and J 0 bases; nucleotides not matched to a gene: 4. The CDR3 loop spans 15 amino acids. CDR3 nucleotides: TGTGCCAGCAGTTCTCAGGGGGCAACTAATGAAAAACTGTTTTTT. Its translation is CASSSQGATNEKLFF.

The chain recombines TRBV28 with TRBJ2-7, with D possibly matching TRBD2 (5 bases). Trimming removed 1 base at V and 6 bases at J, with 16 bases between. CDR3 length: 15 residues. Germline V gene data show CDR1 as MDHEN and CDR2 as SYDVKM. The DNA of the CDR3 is TGTGCCAGCAGTTTATCGGGCGTGGGAGTCGCCGAGCAGTACTTC. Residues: CASSLSGVGVAEQYF. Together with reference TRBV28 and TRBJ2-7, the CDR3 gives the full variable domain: DVKVTQSSRYLVKRTGEKVFLECVQDMDHENMFWYRQDPGLGLRLIYFSYDVKMKEKGDIPEGYSVSREKKERFSLILESASTNQTSMYLCASSLSGVGVAEQYFGPGTRLTVT.

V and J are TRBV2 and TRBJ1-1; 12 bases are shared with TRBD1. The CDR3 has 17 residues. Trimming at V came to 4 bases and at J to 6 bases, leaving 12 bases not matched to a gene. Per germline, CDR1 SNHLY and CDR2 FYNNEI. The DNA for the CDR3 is TGTGCCAGCAGTGGCGGGCCGGGACAGGGGGCATTGGCTGAAGCTTTCTTT. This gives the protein CASSGGPGQGALAEAFF. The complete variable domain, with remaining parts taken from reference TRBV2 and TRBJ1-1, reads EPEVTQTPSHQVTQMGQEVILRCVPISNHLYFYWYRQILGQKVEFLVSFYNNEISEKSEIFDDQFSVERPDGSNFTLKIRSTKLEDSAMYFCASSGGPGQGALAEAFFGQGTRLTVV.

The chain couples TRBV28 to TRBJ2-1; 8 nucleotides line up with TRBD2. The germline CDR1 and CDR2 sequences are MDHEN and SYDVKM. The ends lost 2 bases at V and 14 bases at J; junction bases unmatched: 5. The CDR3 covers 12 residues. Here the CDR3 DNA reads TGTGCCAGCAGTTTAGTTGACGGGAGGGAGTTCTTC. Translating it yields CASSLVDGREFF.

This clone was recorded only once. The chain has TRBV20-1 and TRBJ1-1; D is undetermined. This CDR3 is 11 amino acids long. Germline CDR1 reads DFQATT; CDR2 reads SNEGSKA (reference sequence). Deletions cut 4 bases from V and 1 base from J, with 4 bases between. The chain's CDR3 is CSATRNTEAFF. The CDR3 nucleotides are TGCAGTGCTACGAGGAACACTGAAGCTTTCTTT.

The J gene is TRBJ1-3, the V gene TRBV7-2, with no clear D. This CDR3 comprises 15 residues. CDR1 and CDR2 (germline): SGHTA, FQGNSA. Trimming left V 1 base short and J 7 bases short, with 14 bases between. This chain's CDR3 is CASSLDASVGNTIYF. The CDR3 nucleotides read TGTGCCAGCAGCTTAGATGCGTCCGTCGGGAACACCATATATTTT.

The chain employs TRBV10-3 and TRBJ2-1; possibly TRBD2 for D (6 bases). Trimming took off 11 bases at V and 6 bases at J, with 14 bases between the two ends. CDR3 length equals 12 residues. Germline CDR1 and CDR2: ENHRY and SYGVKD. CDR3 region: CASRGGGNEQFF. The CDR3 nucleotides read TGTGCCTCGAGGGGAGGCGGCAATGAGCAGTTCTTC.

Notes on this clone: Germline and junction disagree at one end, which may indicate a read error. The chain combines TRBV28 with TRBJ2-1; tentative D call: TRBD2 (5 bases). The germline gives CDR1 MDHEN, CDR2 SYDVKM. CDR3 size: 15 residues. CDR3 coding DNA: TGTGCCAGCAGCCCGCCTTCAAGGACTCACCCAACCTCCCTCTTC. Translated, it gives CASSPPSRTHPTSLF.

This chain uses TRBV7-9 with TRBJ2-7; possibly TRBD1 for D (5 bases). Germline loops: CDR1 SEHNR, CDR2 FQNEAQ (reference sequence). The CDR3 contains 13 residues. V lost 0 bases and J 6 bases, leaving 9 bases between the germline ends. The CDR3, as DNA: TGTGCCAGCAGCTTAGCGCAGGGATCCGAGCAGTACTTC. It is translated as CASSLAQGSEQYF.

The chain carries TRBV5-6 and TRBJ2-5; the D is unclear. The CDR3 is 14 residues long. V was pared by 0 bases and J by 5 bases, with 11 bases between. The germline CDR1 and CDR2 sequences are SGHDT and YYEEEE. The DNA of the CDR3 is TGTGCCAGCAGCTTGGGGTCGAGATTTGAGACCCAGTACTTC. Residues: CASSLGSRFETQYF.

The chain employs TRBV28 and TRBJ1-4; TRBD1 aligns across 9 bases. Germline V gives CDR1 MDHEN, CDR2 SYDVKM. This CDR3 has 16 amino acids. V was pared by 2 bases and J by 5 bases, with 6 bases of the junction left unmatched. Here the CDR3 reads CASSLGGQGRNEKLFF. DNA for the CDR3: TGTGCCAGCAGTTTAGGGGGACAGGGACGGAATGAAAAACTGTTTTTT. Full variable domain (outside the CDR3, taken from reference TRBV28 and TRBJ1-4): DVKVTQSSRYLVKRTGEKVFLECVQDMDHENMFWYRQDPGLGLRLIYFSYDVKMKEKGDIPEGYSVSREKKERFSLILESASTNQTSMYLCASSLGGQGRNEKLFFGSGTQLSVL.

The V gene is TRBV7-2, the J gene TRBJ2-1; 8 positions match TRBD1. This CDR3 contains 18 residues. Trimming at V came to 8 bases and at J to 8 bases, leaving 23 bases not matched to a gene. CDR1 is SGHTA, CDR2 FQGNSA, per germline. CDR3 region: CASDRTGGILFRRHEQFF. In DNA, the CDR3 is TGTGCCAGCGATAGAACAGGGGGTATACTCTTTCGACGCCATGAGCAGTTCTTC.

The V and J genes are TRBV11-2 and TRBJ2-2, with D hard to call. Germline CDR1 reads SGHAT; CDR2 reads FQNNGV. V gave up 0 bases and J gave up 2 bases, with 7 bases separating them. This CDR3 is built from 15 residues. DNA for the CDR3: TGTGCCAGCAGCTTAGAACCAGGAAACACCGGGGAGCTGTTTTTT. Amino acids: CASSLEPGNTGELFF.